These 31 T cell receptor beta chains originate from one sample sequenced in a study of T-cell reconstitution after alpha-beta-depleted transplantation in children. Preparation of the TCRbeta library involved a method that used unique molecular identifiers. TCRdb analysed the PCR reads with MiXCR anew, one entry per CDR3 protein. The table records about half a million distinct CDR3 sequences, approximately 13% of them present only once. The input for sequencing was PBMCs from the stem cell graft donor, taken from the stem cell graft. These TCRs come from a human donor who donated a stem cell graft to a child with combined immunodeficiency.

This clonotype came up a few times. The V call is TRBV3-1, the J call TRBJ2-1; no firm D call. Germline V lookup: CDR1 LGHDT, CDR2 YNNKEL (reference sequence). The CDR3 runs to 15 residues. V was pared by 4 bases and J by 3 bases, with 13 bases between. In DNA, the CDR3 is TGTGCCAGCAGCCCTGCGCAGGACGTCTACAATGAGCAGTTCTTC. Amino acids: CASSPAQDVYNEQFF.

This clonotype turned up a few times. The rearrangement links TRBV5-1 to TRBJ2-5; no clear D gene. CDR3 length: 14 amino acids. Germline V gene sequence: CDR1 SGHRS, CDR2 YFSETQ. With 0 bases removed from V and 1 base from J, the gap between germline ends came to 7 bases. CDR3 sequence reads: CASSLGVVQETQYF. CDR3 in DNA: TGCGCCAGCAGCTTGGGAGTTGTCCAAGAGACCCAGTACTTC.

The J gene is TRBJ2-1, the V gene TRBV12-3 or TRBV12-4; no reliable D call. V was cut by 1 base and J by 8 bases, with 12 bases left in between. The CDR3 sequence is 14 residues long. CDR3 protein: CASSLGPRLDEQFF. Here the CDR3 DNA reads TGTGCCAGCAGTTTAGGCCCCCGATTAGATGAGCAGTTCTTC.

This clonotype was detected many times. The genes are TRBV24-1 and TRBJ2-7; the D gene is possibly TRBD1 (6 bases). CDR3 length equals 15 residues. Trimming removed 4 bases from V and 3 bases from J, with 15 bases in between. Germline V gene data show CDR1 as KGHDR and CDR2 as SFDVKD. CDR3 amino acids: CATSESGTPIYEQYF. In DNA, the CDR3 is TGTGCCACCAGTGAGTCCGGGACACCGATCTACGAGCAGTACTTC.

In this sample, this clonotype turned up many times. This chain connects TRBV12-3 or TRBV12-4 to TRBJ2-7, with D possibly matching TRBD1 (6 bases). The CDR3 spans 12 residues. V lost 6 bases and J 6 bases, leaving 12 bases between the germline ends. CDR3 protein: CASSLGGSEQYF. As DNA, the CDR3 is TGTGCCAGCAGCCTAGGGGGTAGCGAGCAGTACTTC.

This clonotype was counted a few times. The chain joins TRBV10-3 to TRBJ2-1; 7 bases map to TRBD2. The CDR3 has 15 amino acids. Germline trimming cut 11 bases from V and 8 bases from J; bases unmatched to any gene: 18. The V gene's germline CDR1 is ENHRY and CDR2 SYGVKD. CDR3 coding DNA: TGTGCCTCATCAACGGAAGGGCGGGAGAGCGATGAGCAGTTCTTC. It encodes CASSTEGRESDEQFF.

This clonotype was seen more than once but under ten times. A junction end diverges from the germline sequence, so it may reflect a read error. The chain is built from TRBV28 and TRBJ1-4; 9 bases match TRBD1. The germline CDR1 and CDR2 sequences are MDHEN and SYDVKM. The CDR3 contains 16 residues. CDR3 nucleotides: TGTGCCAGCAGTCCTCGGGACAGGGCGACTAAGGAAAAACTGTTTTTT. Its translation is CASSPRDRATKEKLFF.

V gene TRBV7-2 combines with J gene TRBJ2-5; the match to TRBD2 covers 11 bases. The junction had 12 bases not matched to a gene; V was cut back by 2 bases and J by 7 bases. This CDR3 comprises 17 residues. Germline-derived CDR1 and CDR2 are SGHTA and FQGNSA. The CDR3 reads CASSLRIAGGPSRTQYF. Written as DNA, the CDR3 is TGTGCCAGCAGCTTACGGATAGCGGGGGGGCCCTCCAGGACCCAGTACTTC. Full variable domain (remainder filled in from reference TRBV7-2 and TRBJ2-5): GAGVSQSPSNKVTEKGKDVELRCDPISGHTALYWYRQSLGQGLEFLIYFQGNSAPDKSGLPSDRFSAERTGGSVSTLTIQRTQQEDSAVYLCASSLRIAGGPSRTQYFGPGTRLLVL.

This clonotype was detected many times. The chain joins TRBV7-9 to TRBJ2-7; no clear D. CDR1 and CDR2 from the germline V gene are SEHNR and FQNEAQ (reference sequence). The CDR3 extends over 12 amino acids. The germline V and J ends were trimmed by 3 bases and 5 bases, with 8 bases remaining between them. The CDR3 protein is CASSLVFDEQYF. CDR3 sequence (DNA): TGTGCCAGCAGCTTGGTGTTCGACGAGCAGTACTTC.

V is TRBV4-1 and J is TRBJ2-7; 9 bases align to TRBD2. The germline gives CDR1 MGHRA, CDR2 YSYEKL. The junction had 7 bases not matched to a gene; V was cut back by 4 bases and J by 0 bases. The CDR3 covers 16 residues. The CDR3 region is CASSRETSGSSYEQYF. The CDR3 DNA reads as TGCGCCAGCAGCCGGGAGACTAGCGGAAGCTCCTACGAGCAGTACTTC.

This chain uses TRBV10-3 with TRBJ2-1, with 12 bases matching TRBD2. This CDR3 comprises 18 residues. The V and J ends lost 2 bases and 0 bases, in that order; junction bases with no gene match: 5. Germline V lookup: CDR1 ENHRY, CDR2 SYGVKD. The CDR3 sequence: CAISEASGRASSYNEQFF. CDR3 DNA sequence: TGTGCCATCAGTGAGGCTAGCGGGAGGGCCAGCTCCTACAATGAGCAGTTCTTC.

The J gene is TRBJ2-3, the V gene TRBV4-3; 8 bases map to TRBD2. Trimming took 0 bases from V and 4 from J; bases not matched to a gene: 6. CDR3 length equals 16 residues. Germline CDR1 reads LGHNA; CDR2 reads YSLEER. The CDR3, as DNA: TGCGCCAGCAGCCAAGATACCGGGAGGGCCCCAGATACGCAGTATTTT. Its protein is CASSQDTGRAPDTQYF.

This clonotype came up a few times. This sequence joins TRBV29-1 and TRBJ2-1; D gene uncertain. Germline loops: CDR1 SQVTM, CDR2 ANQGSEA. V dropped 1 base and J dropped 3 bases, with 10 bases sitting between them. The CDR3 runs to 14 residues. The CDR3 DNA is TGCAGCGTTGAAGGTCTTATAGGCTACAATGAGCAGTTCTTC. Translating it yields CSVEGLIGYNEQFF.

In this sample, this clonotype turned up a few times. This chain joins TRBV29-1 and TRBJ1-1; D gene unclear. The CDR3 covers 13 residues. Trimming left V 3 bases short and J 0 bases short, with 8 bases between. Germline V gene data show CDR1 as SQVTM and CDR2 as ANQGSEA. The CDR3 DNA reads TGCAGCGTTGAGTGGCGGATGAACACTGAAGCTTTCTTT. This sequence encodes CSVEWRMNTEAFF.

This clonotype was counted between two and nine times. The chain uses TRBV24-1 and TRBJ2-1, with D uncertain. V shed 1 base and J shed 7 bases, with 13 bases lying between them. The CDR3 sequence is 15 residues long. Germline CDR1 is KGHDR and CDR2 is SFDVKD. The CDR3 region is CATSDFTARLNEQFF. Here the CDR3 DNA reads TGTGCCACCAGTGATTTTACCGCCAGATTAAATGAGCAGTTCTTC.

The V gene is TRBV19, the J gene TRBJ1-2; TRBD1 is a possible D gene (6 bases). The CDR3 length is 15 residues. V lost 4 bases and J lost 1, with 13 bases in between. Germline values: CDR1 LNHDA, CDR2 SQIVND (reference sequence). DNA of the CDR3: TGTGCCAGTAGTAGAAACAGGGAAGGTAACTATGGCTACACCTTC. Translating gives CASSRNREGNYGYTF. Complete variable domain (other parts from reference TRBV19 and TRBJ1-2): DGGITQSPKYLFRKEGQNVTLSCEQNLNHDAMYWYRQDPGQGLRLIYYSQIVNDFQKGDIAEGYSVSREKKESFPLTVTSAQKNPTAFYLCASSRNREGNYGYTFGSGTRLTVV.

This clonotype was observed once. The CDR3: CASSFYRGRLAFF. CDR3 DNA sequence: TGTGCCAGCAGTTTTTACAGGGGGCGGCTCGCTTTCTTT. The V call is TRBV27, the J call TRBJ1-1, with 9 bases identical to TRBD1. In germline, CDR1 is MNHEY, CDR2 SMNVEV (reference sequence). The CDR3 covers 13 residues. V lost 3 bases to trimming and J lost 11 bases; unmatched junction nucleotides: 7.

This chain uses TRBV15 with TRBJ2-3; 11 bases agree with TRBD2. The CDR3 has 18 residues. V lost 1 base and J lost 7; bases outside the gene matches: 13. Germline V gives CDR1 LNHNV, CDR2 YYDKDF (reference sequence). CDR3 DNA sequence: TGTGCCACCAGCAGAGGCGGACTAGCGGGCCAACTAACTCATACGCAGTATTTT. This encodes CATSRGGLAGQLTHTQYF.

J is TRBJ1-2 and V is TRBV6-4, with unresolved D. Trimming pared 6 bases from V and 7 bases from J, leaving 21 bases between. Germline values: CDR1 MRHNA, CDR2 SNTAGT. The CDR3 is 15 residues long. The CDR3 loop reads CASSDGEAPGGGYTF. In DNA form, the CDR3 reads TGTGCCAGCAGCGACGGTGAGGCTCCGGGAGGTGGCTACACCTTC.

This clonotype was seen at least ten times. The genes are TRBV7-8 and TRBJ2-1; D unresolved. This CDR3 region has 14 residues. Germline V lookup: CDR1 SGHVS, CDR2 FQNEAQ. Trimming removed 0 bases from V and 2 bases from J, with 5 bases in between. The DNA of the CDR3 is TGTGCCAGCAGCTTAGCGGGGACCTACAATGAGCAGTTCTTC. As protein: CASSLAGTYNEQFF.

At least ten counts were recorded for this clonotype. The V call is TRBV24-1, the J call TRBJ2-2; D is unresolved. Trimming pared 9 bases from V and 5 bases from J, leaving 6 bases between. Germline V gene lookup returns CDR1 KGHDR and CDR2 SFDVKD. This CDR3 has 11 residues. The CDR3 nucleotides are TGTGCCACCGGAGAGACCGGGGAGCTGTTTTTT. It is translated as CATGETGELFF.

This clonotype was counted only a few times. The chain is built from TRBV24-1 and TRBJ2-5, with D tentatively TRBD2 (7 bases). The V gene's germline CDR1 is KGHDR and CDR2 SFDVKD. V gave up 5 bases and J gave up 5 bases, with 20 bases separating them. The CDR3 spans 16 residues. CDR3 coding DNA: TGTGCCACCAGTGGGGGGGGGGGCCAGGAGTTGGAGACCCAGTACTTC. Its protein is CATSGGGGQELETQYF.

The CDR3 reads CASSLRSDQPQHF. In nucleotides, the CDR3 is TGTGCCAGCTCACTCCGATCGGATCAGCCCCAGCATTTT. The chain combines TRBV18 with TRBJ1-5; no clear D. The CDR3 spans 13 residues. Trimming stripped 4 bases from V and 5 bases from J, with 9 bases between. Germline V lookup: CDR1 KGHSH, CDR2 LQKENI.

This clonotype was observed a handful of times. CDR3 nucleotides: TGTGCCTGGAGGGCACACCTCGTAGTGAACACTGAAGCTTTCTTT. Its protein is CAWRAHLVVNTEAFF. This sequence joins TRBV30 and TRBJ1-1; D gene ambiguous. V lost 3 bases and J 0 bases, leaving 14 bases between the germline ends. The length of the CDR3 is 15 residues. Germline CDR1 GTSNPN, CDR2 SVGIG (reference sequence).

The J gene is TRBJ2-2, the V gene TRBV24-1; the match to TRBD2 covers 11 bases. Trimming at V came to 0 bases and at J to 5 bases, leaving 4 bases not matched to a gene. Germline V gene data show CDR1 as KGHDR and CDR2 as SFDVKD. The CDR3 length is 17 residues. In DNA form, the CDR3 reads TGTGCCACCAGTGATTTGACTAGCGGGAGAGGAACCGGGGAGCTGTTTTTT. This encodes CATSDLTSGRGTGELFF.

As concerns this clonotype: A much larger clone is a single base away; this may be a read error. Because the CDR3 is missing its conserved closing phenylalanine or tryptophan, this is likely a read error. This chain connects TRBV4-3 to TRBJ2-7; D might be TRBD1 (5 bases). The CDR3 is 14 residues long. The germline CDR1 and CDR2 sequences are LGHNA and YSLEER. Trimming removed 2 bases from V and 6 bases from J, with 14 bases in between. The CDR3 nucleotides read TGCGCCAGCAGCCAACATATTCAGGGTACCGAGCAGTACTTG. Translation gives CASSQHIQGTEQYL.

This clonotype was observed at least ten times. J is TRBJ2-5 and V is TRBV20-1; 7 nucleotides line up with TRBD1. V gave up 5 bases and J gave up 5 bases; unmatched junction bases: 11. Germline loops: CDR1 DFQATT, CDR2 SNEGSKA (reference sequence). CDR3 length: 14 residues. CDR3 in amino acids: CSAAYRGIRETQYF. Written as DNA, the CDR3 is TGCAGTGCTGCCTACAGGGGAATAAGGGAGACCCAGTACTTC.

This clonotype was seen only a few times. The CDR3: CASSLGGGALDTQYF. The CDR3 DNA is TGTGCCAGCAGTTTGGGCGGGGGGGCGTTAGATACGCAGTATTTT. The chain links TRBV6-5 to TRBJ2-3; 9 nucleotides agree with TRBD2. The V gene's germline CDR1 is MNHEY and CDR2 SVGAGI. The CDR3 consists of 15 residues. After removal of 4 bases from V and 5 bases from J, the junction contained 7 bases not matched to a gene.

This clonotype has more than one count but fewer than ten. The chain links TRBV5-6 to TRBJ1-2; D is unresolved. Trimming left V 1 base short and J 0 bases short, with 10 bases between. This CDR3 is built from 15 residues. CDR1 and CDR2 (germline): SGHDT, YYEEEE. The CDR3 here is CASSLYSNTNYGYTF. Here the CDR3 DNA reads TGTGCCAGCAGCTTGTACAGCAACACTAACTATGGCTACACCTTC.

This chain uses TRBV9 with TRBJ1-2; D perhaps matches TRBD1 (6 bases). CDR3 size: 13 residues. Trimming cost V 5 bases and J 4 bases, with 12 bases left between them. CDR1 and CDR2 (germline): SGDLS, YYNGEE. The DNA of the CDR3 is TGTGCCAGCAGTCCAGGGGAATTCTATGGCTACACCTTC. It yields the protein CASSPGEFYGYTF.

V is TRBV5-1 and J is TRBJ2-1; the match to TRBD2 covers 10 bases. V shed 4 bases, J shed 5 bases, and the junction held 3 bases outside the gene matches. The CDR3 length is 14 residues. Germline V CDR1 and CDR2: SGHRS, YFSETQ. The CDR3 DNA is TGCGCCAGCAGCATCACTAGCGGGAACAATGAGCAGTTCTTC. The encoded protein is CASSITSGNNEQFF.